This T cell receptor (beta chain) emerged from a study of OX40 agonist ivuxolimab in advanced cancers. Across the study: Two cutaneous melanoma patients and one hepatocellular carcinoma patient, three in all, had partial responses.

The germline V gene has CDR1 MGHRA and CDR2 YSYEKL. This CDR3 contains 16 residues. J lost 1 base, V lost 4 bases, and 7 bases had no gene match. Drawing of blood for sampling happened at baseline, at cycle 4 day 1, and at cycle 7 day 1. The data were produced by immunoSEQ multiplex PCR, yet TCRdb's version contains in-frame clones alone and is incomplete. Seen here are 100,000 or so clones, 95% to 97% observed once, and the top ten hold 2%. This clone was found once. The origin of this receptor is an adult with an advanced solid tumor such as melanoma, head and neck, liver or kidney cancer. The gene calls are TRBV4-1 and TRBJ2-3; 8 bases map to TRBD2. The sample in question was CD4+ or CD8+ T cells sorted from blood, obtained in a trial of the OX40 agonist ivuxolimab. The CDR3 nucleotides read TGCGCCAGCAGCCCCCGAGGTAGCGGGGGCACAGATACGCAGTATTTT. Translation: CASSPRGSGGTDTQYF.